These T cell receptor beta chains were read from a single sample in a study of cytomegalovirus exposure and HLA in healthy donors. TCRdb's copy holds only in-frame clones and misses some; the assay was immunoSEQ multiplex PCR. The repertoire has 150,000 to 200,000 clones, 70% to 90% of them found once; the top ten carry 1.5% to 2%. The sequenced material came from PBMCs. The receptors here all came from a woman in her late teens or twenties in good health and CMV-seronegative. Each CDR3 is given with its conserved first and last residue. D genes are given only for firm matches. Expanded clones get a size class; other rows say once, few or many, or leave the size out.

CASSLGGDSYEQYF	TGTGCCAGCAGCTTAGGGGGAGACTCCTACGAGCAGTACTTC	TRBV5-4	TRBJ2-7	.	.
CASSQDKEKSYTF	TGTGCCAGCAGCCAAGATAAGGAGAAGAGCTACACCTTC	TRBV4-2	TRBJ1-2	.	.
CASSPLDRVSQPQHF	TGTGCCAGCAGTCCCCTGGACAGGGTGAGCCAGCCCCAGCATTTT	TRBV6-5	TRBJ1-5	TRBD1	.
CASSVTGYTEAFF	TGTGCCAGCAGCGTAACAGGGTACACTGAAGCTTTCTTT	TRBV9	TRBJ1-1	.	.
CASSYNLAGVNEQFF	TGTGCCAGCAGTTACAACCTAGCGGGAGTGAATGAGCAGTTCTTC	TRBV6-6	TRBJ2-1	TRBD2	few
CASSELGIRPIQYF	TGTGCCAGCAGTGAACTAGGCATTCGGCCCATTCAGTACTTC	TRBV6-1	TRBJ2-4	.	.
CASSESGGGGEQYF	TGTGCCAGCAGCGAGAGCGGGGGGGGAGGCGAGCAGTACTTC	TRBV7-9	TRBJ2-7	TRBD2	.
CASSLLGVANNEQFF	TGTGCCAGCAGTTTATTAGGGGTTGCTAACAATGAGCAGTTCTTC	TRBV27	TRBJ2-1	.	.
CASSVGLQLYEQFF	TGTGCCAGCAGCGTAGGATTACAGCTCTATGAGCAGTTCTTC	TRBV9	TRBJ2-1	.	once
CASSPVDTQYF	TGTGCCAGCAGTCCAGTCGATACGCAGTATTTT	TRBV2	TRBJ2-3	.	.
CASSLEGGRGPNIQYF	TGTGCCAGCAGCTTAGAGGGTGGCAGGGGGCCCAACATTCAGTACTTC	TRBV11-2	TRBJ2-4	TRBD1	once
CASSVVREGDTQYF	TGTGCCAGCAGCGTAGTCCGGGAGGGAGATACGCAGTATTTT	TRBV9	TRBJ2-3	TRBD2	.
CASSPSGSIYEQYF	TGTGCCAGCTCACCCTCAGGGTCGATCTACGAGCAGTACTTC	TRBV18	TRBJ2-7	.	once
CASTAGGGGYEQYF	TGTGCCAGCACCGCCGGGGGAGGGGGCTACGAGCAGTACTTC	TRBV6-5	TRBJ2-7	.	.
CASSASQGYGYTF	TGTGCCAGCAGCGCTTCACAGGGGTATGGCTACACCTTC	TRBV5-4	TRBJ1-2	TRBD1	once
CASSLVQGGGELFF	TGCGCCAGCAGCTTGGTCCAGGGTGGCGGGGAGCTGTTTTTT	TRBV5-1	TRBJ2-2	.	.
CAGTHGGLVEPPRGTQYF	TGTGCGGGAACTCACGGAGGTCTGGTCGAACCCCCCCGGGGGACCCAGTACTTC	TRBV5-4	TRBJ2-5	.	.
CASTIEGRNNSPLHF	TGCGCCAGCACTATTGAGGGCAGAAATAATTCACCCCTCCACTTT	TRBV5-1	TRBJ1-6	.	.
CASSLWGTSGRFNEQFF	TGTGCCAGCAGCTTGTGGGGGACTAGCGGGAGGTTCAATGAGCAGTTCTTC	TRBV7-2	TRBJ2-1	TRBD2	.
CASSLSDRPYEQYF	TGTGCCAGCAGCTTAAGTGACAGACCCTACGAGCAGTACTTC	TRBV13	TRBJ2-7	.	.